The source of this T cell receptor beta chain is a study of Ad26.COV2.S vaccination and SARS-CoV-2 variants. Stated treatment: approximately 18 received Ad26.COV2.S at low or high dose, single or two shots; about five received placebo; per-sample allocation not given. The investigators took samples on day 63 after the first vaccine or placebo injection. Profiled with immunoSEQ multiplex PCR; TCRdb holds only in-frame clones, not every one. Here the sample spans a few hundred thousand clones, approximately 88% being singletons. The input for sequencing was peripheral blood, taken in a trial of Ad26.COV2.S vaccine versus placebo. This clonotype originated in a person aged 18 to 65 who received the Ad26.COV2.S COVID-19 vaccine or a placebo.

CDR3 sequence (DNA): TGCAGCGTTGGAGGAGGGACGTCTCTCGGGGAGCTGTTTTTT. It is translated as CSVGGGTSLGELFF. V gene TRBV29-1 combines with J gene TRBJ2-2; perhaps TRBD2 as D (6 bases). The V gene lost 4 bases and the J gene lost 7 bases, with 16 bases spanning the gap. The V gene's germline CDR1 is SQVTM and CDR2 ANQGSEA. This CDR3 is 14 amino acids long.